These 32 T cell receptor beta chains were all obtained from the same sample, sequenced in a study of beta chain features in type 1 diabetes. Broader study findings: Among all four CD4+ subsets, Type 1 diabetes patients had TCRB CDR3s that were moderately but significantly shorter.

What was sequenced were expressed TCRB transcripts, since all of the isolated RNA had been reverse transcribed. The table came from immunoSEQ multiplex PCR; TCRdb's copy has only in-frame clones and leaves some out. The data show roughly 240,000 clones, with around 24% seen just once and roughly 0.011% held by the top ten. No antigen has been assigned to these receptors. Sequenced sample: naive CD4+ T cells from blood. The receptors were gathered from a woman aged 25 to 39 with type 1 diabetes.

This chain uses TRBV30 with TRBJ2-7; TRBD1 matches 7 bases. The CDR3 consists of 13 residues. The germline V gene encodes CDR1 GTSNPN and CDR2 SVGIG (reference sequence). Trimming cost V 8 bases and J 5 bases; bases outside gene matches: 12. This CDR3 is CAGEVMTGNEQYF. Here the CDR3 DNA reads TGTGCCGGAGAGGTGATGACAGGGAACGAGCAGTACTTC.

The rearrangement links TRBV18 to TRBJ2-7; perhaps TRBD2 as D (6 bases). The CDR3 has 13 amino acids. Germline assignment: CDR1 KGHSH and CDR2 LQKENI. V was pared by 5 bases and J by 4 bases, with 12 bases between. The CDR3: CASSGAEGYEQYF. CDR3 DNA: TGTGCCAGCTCAGGCGCGGAGGGTTACGAGCAGTACTTC.

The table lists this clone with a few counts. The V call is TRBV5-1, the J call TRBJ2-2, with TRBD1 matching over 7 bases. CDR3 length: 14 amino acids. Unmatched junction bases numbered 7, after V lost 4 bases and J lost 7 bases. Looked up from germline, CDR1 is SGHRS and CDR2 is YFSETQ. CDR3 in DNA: TGCGCCAGCAGCGTAGACAGGGAAGACGGGGAGCTGTTTTTT. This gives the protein CASSVDREDGELFF.

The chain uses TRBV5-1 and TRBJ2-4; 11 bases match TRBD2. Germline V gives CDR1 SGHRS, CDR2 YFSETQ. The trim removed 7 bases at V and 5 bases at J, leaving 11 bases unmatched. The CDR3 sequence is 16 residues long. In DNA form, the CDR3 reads TGCGCCAGCGCCTTTACTAGCGGGAGTCCCGAAAACATTCAGTACTTC. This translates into CASAFTSGSPENIQYF.

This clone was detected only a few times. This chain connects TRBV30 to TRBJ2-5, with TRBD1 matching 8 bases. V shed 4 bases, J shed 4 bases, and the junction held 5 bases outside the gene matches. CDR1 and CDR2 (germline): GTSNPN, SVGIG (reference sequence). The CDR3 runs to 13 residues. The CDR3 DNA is TGTGCCTGGACACGACAGGGGCCAGAGACCCAGTACTTC. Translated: CAWTRQGPETQYF.

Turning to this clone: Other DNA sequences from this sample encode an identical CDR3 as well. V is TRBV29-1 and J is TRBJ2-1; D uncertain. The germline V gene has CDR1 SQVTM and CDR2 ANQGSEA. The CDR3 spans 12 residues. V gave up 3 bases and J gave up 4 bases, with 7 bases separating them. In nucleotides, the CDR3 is TGCAGCGTTGAGCGGCGATACAATGAGCAGTTCTTC. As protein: CSVERRYNEQFF.

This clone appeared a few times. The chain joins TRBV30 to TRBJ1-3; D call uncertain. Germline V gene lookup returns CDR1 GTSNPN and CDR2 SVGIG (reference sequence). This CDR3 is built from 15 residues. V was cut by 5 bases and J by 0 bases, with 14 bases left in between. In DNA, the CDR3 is TGTGCCTGGGGTAAATCGCCTAGCTCTGGAAACACCATATATTTT. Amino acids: CAWGKSPSSGNTIYF. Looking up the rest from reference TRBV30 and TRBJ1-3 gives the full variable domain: SQTIHQWPATLVQPVGSPLSLECTVEGTSNPNLYWYRQAAGRGLQLLFYSVGIGQISSEVPQNLSASRPQDRQFILSSKKLLLSDSGFYLCAWGKSPSSGNTIYFGEGSWLTVV.

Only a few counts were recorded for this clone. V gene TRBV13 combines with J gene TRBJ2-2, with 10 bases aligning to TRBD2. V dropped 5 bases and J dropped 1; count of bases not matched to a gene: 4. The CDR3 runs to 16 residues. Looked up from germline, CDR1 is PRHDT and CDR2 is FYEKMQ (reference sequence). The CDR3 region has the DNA TGTGCCAGCAGCACACGGACTAGCGGGAACACCGGGGAGCTGTTTTTT. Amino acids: CASSTRTSGNTGELFF. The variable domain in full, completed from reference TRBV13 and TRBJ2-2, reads AAGVIQSPRHLIKEKRETATLKCYPIPRHDTVYWYQQGPGQDPQFLISFYEKMQSDKGSIPDRFSAQQFSDYHSELNMSSLELGDSALYFCASSTRTSGNTGELFFGEGSRLTVL.

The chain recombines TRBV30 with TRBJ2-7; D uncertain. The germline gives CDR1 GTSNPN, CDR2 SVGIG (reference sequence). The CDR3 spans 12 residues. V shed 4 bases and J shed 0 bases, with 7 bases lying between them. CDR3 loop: CAWTTSSYEQYF. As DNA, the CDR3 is TGTGCCTGGACTACGAGCTCCTACGAGCAGTACTTC.

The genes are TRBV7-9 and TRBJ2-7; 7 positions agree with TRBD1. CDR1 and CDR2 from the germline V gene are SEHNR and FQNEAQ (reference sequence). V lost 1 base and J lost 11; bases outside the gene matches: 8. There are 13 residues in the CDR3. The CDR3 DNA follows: TGTGCCAGCAGCTTAGGCGGCAGGGGGTTGGAGTACTTC. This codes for CASSLGGRGLEYF.

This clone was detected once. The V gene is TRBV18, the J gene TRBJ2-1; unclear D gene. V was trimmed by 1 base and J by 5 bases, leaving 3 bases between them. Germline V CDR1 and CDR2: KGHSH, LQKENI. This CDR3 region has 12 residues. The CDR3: CASSPRDNEQFF. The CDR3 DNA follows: TGTGCCAGCTCACCACGAGACAATGAGCAGTTCTTC.

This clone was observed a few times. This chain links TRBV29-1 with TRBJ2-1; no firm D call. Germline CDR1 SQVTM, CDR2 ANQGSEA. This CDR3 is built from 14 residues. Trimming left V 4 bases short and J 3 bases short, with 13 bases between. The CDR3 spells CSVVPNRFYNEQFF. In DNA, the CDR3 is TGCAGCGTTGTACCCAACAGATTCTACAATGAGCAGTTCTTC.

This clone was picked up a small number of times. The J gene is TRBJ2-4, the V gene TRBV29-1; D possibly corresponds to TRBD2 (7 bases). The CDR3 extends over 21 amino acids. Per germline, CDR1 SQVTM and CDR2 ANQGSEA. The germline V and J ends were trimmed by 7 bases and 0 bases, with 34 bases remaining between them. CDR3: CSATRSHWGEGETLAKNIQYF. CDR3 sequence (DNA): TGCAGCGCCACTCGGTCTCATTGGGGGGAGGGGGAAACCCTAGCCAAAAACATTCAGTACTTC.

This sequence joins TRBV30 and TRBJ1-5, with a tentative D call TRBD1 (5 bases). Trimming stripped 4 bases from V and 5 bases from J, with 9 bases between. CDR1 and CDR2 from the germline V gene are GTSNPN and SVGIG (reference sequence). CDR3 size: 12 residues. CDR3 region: CAWNQGHQPQHF. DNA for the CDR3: TGTGCCTGGAACCAGGGCCATCAGCCCCAGCATTTT.

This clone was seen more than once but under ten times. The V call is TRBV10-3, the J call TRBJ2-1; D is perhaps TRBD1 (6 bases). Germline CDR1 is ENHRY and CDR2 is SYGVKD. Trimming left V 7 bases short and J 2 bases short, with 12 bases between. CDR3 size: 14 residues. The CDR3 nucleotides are TGTGCCATCACAAGGGACACGGCCTACAATGAGCAGTTCTTC. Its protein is CAITRDTAYNEQFF.

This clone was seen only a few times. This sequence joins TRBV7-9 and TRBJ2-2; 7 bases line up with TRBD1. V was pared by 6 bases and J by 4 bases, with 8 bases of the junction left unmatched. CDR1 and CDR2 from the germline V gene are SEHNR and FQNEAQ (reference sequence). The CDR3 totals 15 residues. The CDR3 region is CASRKGTVLTGELFF. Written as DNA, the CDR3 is TGTGCCAGCAGGAAGGGGACAGTCCTCACCGGGGAGCTGTTTTTT.

CDR3 loop: CASSIEWRESNQPQHF. The DNA for the CDR3 is TGTGCCAGCAGCATAGAGTGGAGGGAAAGCAATCAGCCCCAGCATTTT. The chain employs TRBV21-1 and TRBJ1-5. TRBV21-1 is a documented pseudogene. CDR3 length: 16 residues.

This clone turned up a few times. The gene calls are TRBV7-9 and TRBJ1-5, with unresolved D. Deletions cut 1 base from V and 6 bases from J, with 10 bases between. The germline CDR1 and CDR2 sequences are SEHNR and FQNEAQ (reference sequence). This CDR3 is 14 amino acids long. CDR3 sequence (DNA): TGTGCCAGCAGCTTAGGGAGGGAGGGTCAGCCCCAGCATTTT. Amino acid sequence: CASSLGREGQPQHF. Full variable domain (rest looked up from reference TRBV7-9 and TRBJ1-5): DTGVSQNPRHKITKRGQNVTFRCDPISEHNRLYWYRQTLGQGPEFLTYFQNEAQLEKSRLLSDRFSAERPKGSFSTLEIQRTEQGDSAMYLCASSLGREGQPQHFGDGTRLSIL.

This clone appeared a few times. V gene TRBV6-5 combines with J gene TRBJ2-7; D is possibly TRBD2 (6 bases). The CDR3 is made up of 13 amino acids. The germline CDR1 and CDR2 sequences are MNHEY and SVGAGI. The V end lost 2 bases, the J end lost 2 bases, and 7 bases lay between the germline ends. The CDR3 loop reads CASSYRGTYEQYF. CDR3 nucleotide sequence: TGTGCCAGCAGTTACCGGGGGACCTACGAGCAGTACTTC.

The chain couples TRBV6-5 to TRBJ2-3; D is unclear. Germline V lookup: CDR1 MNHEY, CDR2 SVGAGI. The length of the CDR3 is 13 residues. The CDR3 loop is CPPAVPSTDTQYF. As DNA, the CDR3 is TGTCCCCCCGCGGTCCCTAGCACAGATACGCAGTATTTT.

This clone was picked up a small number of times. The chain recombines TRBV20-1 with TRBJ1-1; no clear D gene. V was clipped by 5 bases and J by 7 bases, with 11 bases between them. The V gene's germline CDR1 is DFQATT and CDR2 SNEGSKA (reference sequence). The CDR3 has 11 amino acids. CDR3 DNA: TGCAGTGCTGTAGGAGGCAGTGAAGCTTTCTTT. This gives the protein CSAVGGSEAFF.

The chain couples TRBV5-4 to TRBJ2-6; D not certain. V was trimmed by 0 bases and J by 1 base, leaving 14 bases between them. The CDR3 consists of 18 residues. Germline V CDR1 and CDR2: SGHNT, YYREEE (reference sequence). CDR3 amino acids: CASSLGSGRPSGANVLTF. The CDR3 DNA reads TGTGCCAGCAGCTTGGGTTCCGGCAGGCCATCTGGGGCCAACGTCCTGACTTTC. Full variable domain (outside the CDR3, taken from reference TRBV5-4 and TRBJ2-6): ETGVTQSPTHLIKTRGQQVTLRCSSQSGHNTVSWYQQALGQGPQFIFQYYREEENGRGNFPPRFSGLQFPNYSSELNVNALELDDSALYLCASSLGSGRPSGANVLTFGAGSRLTVL.

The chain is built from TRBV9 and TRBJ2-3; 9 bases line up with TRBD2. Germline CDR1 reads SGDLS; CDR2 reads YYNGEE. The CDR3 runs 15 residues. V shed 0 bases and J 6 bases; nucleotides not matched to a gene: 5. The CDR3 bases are TGTGCCAGCAGCGTAGGGCTAGCGGGACCTGATACGCAGTATTTT. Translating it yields CASSVGLAGPDTQYF.

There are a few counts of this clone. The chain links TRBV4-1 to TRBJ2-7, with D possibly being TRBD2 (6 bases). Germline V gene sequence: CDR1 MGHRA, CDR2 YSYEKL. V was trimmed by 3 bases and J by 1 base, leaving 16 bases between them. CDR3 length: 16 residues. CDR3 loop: CASSHPIAETSYEQYF. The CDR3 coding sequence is TGCGCCAGCAGCCACCCAATAGCGGAGACATCCTACGAGCAGTACTTC.

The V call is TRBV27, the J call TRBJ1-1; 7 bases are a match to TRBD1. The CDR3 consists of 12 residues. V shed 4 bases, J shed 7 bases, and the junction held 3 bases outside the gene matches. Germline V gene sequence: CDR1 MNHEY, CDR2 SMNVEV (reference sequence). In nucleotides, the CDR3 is TGTGCCAGCAGTTCAAGGGACAGTGAAGCTTTCTTT. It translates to CASSSRDSEAFF.

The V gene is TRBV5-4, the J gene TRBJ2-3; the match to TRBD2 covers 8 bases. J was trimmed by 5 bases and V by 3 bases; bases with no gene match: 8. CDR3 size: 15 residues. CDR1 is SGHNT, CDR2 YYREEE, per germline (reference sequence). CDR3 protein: CASSSKGLALDTQYF. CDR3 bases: TGTGCCAGCAGCTCTAAAGGACTAGCCTTAGATACGCAGTATTTT.

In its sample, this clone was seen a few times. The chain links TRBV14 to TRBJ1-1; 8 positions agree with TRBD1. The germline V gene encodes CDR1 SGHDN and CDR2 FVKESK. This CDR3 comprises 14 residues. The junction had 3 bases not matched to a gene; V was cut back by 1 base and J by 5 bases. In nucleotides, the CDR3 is TGTGCCAGCAGCCAAGTTACAGGGGGGACTGAAGCTTTCTTT. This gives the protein CASSQVTGGTEAFF.

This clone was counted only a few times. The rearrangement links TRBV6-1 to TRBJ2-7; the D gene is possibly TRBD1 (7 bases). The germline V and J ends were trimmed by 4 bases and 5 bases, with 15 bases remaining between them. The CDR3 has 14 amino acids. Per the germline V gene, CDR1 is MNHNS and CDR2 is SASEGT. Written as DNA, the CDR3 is TGTGCCAGCAGTGTTGGCGGGACAGTCCACGAGCAGTACTTC. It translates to CASSVGGTVHEQYF.

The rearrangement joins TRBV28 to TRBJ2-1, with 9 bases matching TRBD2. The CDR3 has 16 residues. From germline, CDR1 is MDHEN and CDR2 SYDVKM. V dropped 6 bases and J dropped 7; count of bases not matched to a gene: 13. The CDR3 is CASSIAGVVLENEQFF. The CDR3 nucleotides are TGTGCCAGCAGCATAGCGGGAGTTGTTCTGGAAAATGAGCAGTTCTTC.

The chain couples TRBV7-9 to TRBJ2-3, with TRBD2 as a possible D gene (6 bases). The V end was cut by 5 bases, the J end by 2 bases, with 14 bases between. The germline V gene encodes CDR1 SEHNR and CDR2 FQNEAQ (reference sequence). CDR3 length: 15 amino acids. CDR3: CASSISGGPTDTQYF. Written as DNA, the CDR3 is TGTGCCAGCAGCATCTCCGGGGGACCCACAGATACGCAGTATTTT.

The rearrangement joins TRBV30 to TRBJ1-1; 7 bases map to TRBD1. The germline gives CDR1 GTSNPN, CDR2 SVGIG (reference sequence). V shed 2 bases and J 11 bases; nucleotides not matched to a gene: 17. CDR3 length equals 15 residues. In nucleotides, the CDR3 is TGTGCCTGGAGTTTCACAGGGGCTCCCCCTGAGGCGGCTTTCTTT. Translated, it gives CAWSFTGAPPEAAFF.

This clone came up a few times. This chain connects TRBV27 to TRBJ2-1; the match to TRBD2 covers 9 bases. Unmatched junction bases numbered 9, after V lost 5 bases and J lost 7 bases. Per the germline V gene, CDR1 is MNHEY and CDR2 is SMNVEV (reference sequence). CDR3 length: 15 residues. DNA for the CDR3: TGTGCCAGCAGTCCGTTAGCGGGAGCGGGAAATGAGCAGTTCTTC. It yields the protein CASSPLAGAGNEQFF.